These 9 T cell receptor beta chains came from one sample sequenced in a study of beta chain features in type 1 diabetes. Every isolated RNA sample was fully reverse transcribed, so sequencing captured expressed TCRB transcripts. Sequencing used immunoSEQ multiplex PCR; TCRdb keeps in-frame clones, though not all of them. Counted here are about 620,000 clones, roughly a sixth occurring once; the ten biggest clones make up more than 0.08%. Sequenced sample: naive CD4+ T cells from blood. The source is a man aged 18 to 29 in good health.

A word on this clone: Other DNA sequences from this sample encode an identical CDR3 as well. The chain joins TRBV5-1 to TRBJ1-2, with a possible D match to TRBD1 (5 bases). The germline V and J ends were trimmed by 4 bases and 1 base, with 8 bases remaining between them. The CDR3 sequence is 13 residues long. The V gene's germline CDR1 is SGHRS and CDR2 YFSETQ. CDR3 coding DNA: TGCGCCAGCAGCCCCCAGGGTAACTATGGCTACACCTTC. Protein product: CASSPQGNYGYTF.

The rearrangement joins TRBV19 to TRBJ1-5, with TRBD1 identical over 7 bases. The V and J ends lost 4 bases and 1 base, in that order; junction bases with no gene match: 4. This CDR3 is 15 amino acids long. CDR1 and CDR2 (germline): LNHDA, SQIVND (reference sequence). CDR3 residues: CASSRGQQSNQPQHF. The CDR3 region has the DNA TGTGCCAGTAGTAGGGGACAGCAGAGCAATCAGCCCCAGCATTTT. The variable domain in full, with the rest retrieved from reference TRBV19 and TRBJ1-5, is DGGITQSPKYLFRKEGQNVTLSCEQNLNHDAMYWYRQDPGQGLRLIYYSQIVNDFQKGDIAEGYSVSREKKESFPLTVTSAQKNPTAFYLCASSRGQQSNQPQHFGDGTRLSIL.

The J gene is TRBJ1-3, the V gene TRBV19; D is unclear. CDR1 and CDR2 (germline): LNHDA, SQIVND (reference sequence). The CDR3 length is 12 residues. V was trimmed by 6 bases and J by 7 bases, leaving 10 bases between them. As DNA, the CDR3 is TGTGCCAGTAGAAATACAGCGAACACCATATATTTT. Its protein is CASRNTANTIYF.

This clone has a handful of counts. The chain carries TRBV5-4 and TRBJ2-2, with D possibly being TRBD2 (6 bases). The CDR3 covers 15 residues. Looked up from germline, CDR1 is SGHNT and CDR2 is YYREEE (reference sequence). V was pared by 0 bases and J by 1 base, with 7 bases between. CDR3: CASSLVGGNTGELFF. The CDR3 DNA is TGTGCCAGCAGCTTGGTCGGGGGGAACACCGGGGAGCTGTTTTTT.

The CDR3 spells CASSSGGAGEYEQYF. CDR3 DNA sequence: TGTGCCAGCAGTTCCGGAGGCGCGGGTGAATACGAGCAGTACTTC. The chain has TRBV6-5 and TRBJ2-7, with a possible D match to TRBD2 (5 bases). Trimming stripped 4 bases from V and 4 bases from J, with 17 bases between. Germline CDR1 and CDR2: MNHEY and SVGAGI. This CDR3 has 15 residues.

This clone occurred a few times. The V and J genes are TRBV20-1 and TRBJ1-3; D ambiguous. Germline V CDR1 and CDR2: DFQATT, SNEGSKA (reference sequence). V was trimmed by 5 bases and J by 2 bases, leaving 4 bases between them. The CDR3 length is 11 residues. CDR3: CSAGPGNTIYF. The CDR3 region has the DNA TGCAGTGCTGGCCCTGGAAACACCATATATTTT.

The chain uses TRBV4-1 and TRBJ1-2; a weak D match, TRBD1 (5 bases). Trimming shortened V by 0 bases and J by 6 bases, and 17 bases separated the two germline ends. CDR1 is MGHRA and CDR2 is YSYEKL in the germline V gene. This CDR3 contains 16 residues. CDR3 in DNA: TGCGCCAGCAGCCAAGATAAAGGGGCCCTCGCCCATGGCTACACCTTC. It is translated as CASSQDKGALAHGYTF.

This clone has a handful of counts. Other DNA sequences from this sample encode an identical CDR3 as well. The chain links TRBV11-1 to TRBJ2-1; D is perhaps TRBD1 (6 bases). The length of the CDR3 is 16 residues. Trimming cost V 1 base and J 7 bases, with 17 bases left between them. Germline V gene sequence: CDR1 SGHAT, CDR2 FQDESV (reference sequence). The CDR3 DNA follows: TGTGCCAGCAGCTTAGGGGGTCGGGCAGGGGTAAATGAGCAGTTCTTC. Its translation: CASSLGGRAGVNEQFF.

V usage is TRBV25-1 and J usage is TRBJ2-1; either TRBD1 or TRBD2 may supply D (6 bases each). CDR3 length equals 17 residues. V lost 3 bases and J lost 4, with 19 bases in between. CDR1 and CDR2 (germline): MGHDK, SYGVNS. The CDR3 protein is CASSDPLGGRPYNEQFF. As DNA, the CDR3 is TGTGCCAGCAGTGATCCCCTAGGGGGGAGGCCTTACAATGAGCAGTTCTTC.